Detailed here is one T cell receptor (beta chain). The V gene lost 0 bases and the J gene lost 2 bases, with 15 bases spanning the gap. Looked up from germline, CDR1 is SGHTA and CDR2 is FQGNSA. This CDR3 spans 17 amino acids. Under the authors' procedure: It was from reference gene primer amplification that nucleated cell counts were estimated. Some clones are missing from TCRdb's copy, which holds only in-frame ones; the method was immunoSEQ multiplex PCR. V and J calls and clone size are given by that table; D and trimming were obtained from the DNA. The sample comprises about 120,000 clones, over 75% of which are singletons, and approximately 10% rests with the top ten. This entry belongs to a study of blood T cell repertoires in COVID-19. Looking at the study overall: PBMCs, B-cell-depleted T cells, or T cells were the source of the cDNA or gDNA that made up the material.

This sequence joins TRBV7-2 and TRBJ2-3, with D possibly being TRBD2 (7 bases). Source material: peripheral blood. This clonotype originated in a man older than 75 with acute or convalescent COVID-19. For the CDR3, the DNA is TGTGCCAGCAGCTTAGCGGGGGGGGGCCGAACCACAGATACGCAGTATTTT. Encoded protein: CASSLAGGGRTTDTQYF. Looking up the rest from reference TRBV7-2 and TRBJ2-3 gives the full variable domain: GAGVSQSPSNKVTEKGKDVELRCDPISGHTALYWYRQSLGQGLEFLIYFQGNSAPDKSGLPSDRFSAERTGGSVSTLTIQRTQQEDSAVYLCASSLAGGGRTTDTQYFGPGTRLTVL.